Following are 27 T cell receptor beta chains from one sample sequenced in a study of blood T cell repertoires in COVID-19. This table comes from immunoSEQ multiplex PCR, and its TCRdb copy is limited to in-frame clones, with some not included. Seen here are tens of thousands of clones, roughly 79% observed once, and the top ten hold around 17%. Sequenced material: peripheral blood. All receptors come from a human donor in a cohort sampled during active COVID-19.

The chain's CDR3 is CASCLAVASGANVLTF. Here the CDR3 DNA reads TGTGCCAGCTGCCTAGCGGTCGCGTCTGGGGCCAACGTCCTGACTTTC. The chain couples TRBV2 to TRBJ2-6; 7 positions agree with TRBD2. J was trimmed by 1 base and V by 8 bases; bases with no gene match: 8. Germline assignment: CDR1 SNHLY and CDR2 FYNNEI. The CDR3 consists of 16 residues.

The V gene is TRBV27, the J gene TRBJ2-3; 8 bases are shared with TRBD2. The CDR3 is made up of 18 amino acids. CDR1 MNHEY and CDR2 SMNVEV come from the germline V gene (reference sequence). V lost 2 bases, J lost 1 base, and 11 bases stayed unmatched. The DNA of the CDR3 is TGTGCCAGCAGTTTACGAGCGGGAGTGTTGAGTGGCACAGATACGCAGTATTTT. Its translation: CASSLRAGVLSGTDTQYF.

This rearrangement joins TRBV7-9 to TRBJ1-4; TRBD1 matches 8 bases. V gave up 6 bases and J gave up 4 bases; unmatched junction bases: 4. The CDR3 totals 14 residues. The germline CDR1 and CDR2 sequences are SEHNR and FQNEAQ (reference sequence). The CDR3 protein is CASSPGGRNEKLFF. Here the CDR3 DNA reads TGTGCCAGCAGTCCAGGGGGCCGTAATGAAAAACTGTTTTTT.

The chain recombines TRBV28 with TRBJ2-7; tentative D call: TRBD1 (7 bases). Germline-derived CDR1 and CDR2 are MDHEN and SYDVKM. CDR3 length: 14 amino acids. Trimming pared 6 bases from V and 5 bases from J, leaving 17 bases between. The CDR3 nucleotides are TGTGCCAGCAGAGTGACAGGGAGGTCCCACGAGCAGTACTTC. It encodes CASRVTGRSHEQYF. Variable domain in full (rest from reference TRBV28 and TRBJ2-7): DVKVTQSSRYLVKRTGEKVFLECVQDMDHENMFWYRQDPGLGLRLIYFSYDVKMKEKGDIPEGYSVSREKKERFSLILESASTNQTSMYLCASRVTGRSHEQYFGPGTRLTVT.

In regard to this clone: Distinct nucleotide sequences in the sample also encode this CDR3. The V call is TRBV11-2, the J call TRBJ2-7, with D tentatively TRBD1 (5 bases). The CDR3 is 14 residues long. Trimming left V 1 base short and J 1 base short, with 8 bases between. In germline, CDR1 is SGHAT, CDR2 FQNNGV. The CDR3 sequence: CASSLGGSSYEQYF. The DNA of the CDR3 is TGTGCCAGCAGCTTAGGGGGCTCTTCCTACGAGCAGTACTTC.

V usage is TRBV6-6 and J usage is TRBJ2-5; D is unclear. The CDR3 is made up of 15 amino acids. Germline CDR1 MNHNY, CDR2 SVGAGI (reference sequence). The V end lost 4 bases, the J end lost 4 bases, and 16 bases lay between the germline ends. The CDR3 DNA is TGTGCCAGCAGTTCCTTGGGCCCGCCGAGAGAGACCCAGTACTTC. This encodes CASSSLGPPRETQYF.

The chain carries TRBV28 and TRBJ2-1; D possibly corresponds to TRBD2 (6 bases). The V gene lost 6 bases and the J gene lost 7 bases, with 16 bases spanning the gap. CDR1 is MDHEN, CDR2 SYDVKM, per germline. The CDR3 is made up of 14 amino acids. This chain's CDR3 is CASRPSLAVNEQFF. The CDR3 bases are TGTGCCAGCAGACCTTCCTTAGCGGTAAATGAGCAGTTCTTC. The full variable domain, completed using reference TRBV28 and TRBJ2-1, is DVKVTQSSRYLVKRTGEKVFLECVQDMDHENMFWYRQDPGLGLRLIYFSYDVKMKEKGDIPEGYSVSREKKERFSLILESASTNQTSMYLCASRPSLAVNEQFFGPGTRLTVL.

V and J are TRBV2 and TRBJ1-2; tentative D call: TRBD1 (5 bases). Deletions cut 8 bases from V and 5 bases from J, with 15 bases between. CDR3 size: 13 residues. Germline lookup yields CDR1 SNHLY and CDR2 FYNNEI. This CDR3 is CASVRDSGYGYTF. As DNA, the CDR3 is TGTGCCAGCGTAAGGGACTCAGGATATGGCTACACCTTC.

DNA of the CDR3: TGTGCCAGCAGCTCCGTGACAGGGAACACTGAAGCTTTCTTT. It specifies CASSSVTGNTEAFF. This chain joins TRBV11-2 and TRBJ1-1; possible D gene TRBD1, 6 bases. The germline V gene has CDR1 SGHAT and CDR2 FQNNGV. This CDR3 has 14 residues. Trimming removed 4 bases from V and 1 base from J, with 10 bases in between.

The J gene is TRBJ2-3, the V gene TRBV12-2; whether TRBD2, the table's D call, matches the DNA was not checked. TRBV12-2 has pseudogene status. There are 20 residues in the CDR3. The DNA of the CDR3 is TGTGCAAGTCGCCCCCGGACTAGCGGGAGGTGGGTATATAGCACAGATACGCAGTATTTT. This translates into CASRPRTSGRWVYSTDTQYF.

The CDR3: CASSSPPGQGKAFF. Written as DNA, the CDR3 is TGTGCCAGCAGTTCTCCCCCGGGACAGGGTAAAGCTTTCTTT. This chain joins TRBV6-5 and TRBJ1-1; 9 bases are a match to TRBD1. V shed 4 bases, J shed 9 bases, and the junction held 9 bases outside the gene matches. There are 14 residues in the CDR3. The germline V gene encodes CDR1 MNHEY and CDR2 SVGAGI.

The chain employs TRBV27 and TRBJ2-6; 9 nucleotides align to TRBD1. V gave up 5 bases and J gave up 0 bases; unmatched junction bases: 5. The CDR3 length is 17 residues. CDR1 and CDR2 from the germline V gene are MNHEY and SMNVEV (reference sequence). The CDR3 protein is CASSPGQGSSGANVLTF. The CDR3 region has the DNA TGTGCCAGCAGTCCGGGACAGGGTTCCTCTGGGGCCAACGTCCTGACTTTC.

This rearrangement joins TRBV6-5 to TRBJ2-3; D perhaps matches TRBD2 (6 bases). The CDR3 is 13 residues long. CDR1 is MNHEY, CDR2 SVGAGI, per germline. The CDR3 bases are TGTGCGTTCGAAGGGACTAGCACAGATACGCAGTATTTT. It yields the protein CAFEGTSTDTQYF.

V is TRBV11-2 and J is TRBJ1-3; D is unresolved. Trimming shortened V by 5 bases and J by 0 bases, and 14 bases separated the two germline ends. Germline V gene lookup returns CDR1 SGHAT and CDR2 FQNNGV. There are 16 residues in the CDR3. DNA for the CDR3: TGTGCCAGCAGCCCCGTCCAGAAAAGCTCTGGAAACACCATATATTTT. The encoded protein is CASSPVQKSSGNTIYF.

This chain connects TRBV28 to TRBJ1-1; D perhaps matches TRBD1 (5 bases). Per the germline V gene, CDR1 is MDHEN and CDR2 is SYDVKM. Trimming removed 3 bases from V and 1 base from J, with 6 bases in between. This CDR3 region has 13 residues. The CDR3 spells CASSFTGNTEAFF. For the CDR3, the DNA is TGTGCCAGCAGTTTTACAGGGAACACTGAAGCTTTCTTT.

The chain is built from TRBV6-6 and TRBJ2-6; maybe TRBD2 (7 bases). V gave up 10 bases and J gave up 3 bases, with 13 bases separating them. The CDR3 loop spans 14 amino acids. In germline, CDR1 is MNHNY, CDR2 SVGAGI (reference sequence). CDR3: CATEGGLGANVLTF. CDR3 DNA sequence: TGTGCCACGGAGGGGGGGCTTGGGGCCAACGTCCTGACTTTC.

The genes are TRBV4-1 and TRBJ2-7; 10 bases agree with TRBD1. Germline lookup yields CDR1 MGHRA and CDR2 YSYEKL. Trimming at V came to 4 bases and at J to 4 bases, leaving 13 bases not matched to a gene. The CDR3 is 17 residues long. CDR3 sequence reads: CASSLSSSGTGAYEQYF. The CDR3 DNA reads as TGCGCCAGCAGCCTGAGTTCTTCTGGGACAGGGGCGTACGAGCAGTACTTC.

This sequence joins TRBV5-1 and TRBJ2-7; 9 bases are shared with TRBD1. The CDR3 totals 13 residues. The germline CDR1 and CDR2 sequences are SGHRS and YFSETQ. After removal of 7 bases from V and 5 bases from J, the junction contained 7 bases not matched to a gene. CDR3: CASFRTGDHEQYF. The CDR3 coding sequence is TGCGCCAGCTTCCGGACAGGGGACCACGAGCAGTACTTC. Looking up the rest from reference TRBV5-1 and TRBJ2-7 gives the full variable domain: KAGVTQTPRYLIKTRGQQVTLSCSPISGHRSVSWYQQTPGQGLQFLFEYFSETQRNKGNFPGRFSGRQFSNSRSEMNVSTLELGDSALYLCASFRTGDHEQYFGPGTRLTVT.

This clone was found a few times. This chain joins TRBV30 and TRBJ1-6, with D perhaps matching TRBD1 (6 bases). With 5 bases removed from V and 11 bases from J, the gap between germline ends came to 16 bases. CDR1 and CDR2 (germline): GTSNPN, SVGIG (reference sequence). This CDR3 is 13 amino acids long. CDR3 sequence (DNA): TGTGCCTGGGGGAAGGGACAATCAACACCCCTCCACTTT. This encodes CAWGKGQSTPLHF.

The rearrangement links TRBV28 to TRBJ1-5; 8 bases are a match to TRBD1. The CDR3 has 13 residues. Germline V gene data show CDR1 as MDHEN and CDR2 as SYDVKM. V trimming: 7 bases; J trimming: 7 bases; junction bases outside the gene matches: 6. The CDR3: CASITGGEQPQHF. The CDR3 DNA sequence: TGTGCCAGCATTACAGGGGGAGAGCAGCCCCAGCATTTT.

This sequence joins TRBV6-4 and TRBJ1-5; no definite D call. Trimming cost V 5 bases and J 4 bases, with 6 bases left between them. The CDR3 is made up of 12 amino acids. Germline values: CDR1 MRHNA, CDR2 SNTAGT. CDR3 loop: CASSPNNQPQHF. CDR3 coding DNA: TGTGCCAGCAGTCCAAATAATCAGCCCCAGCATTTT.

In this sample, this clone turned up once. This sequence joins TRBV11-2 and TRBJ2-5, with a tentative D call TRBD2 (6 bases). CDR1 and CDR2 from the germline V gene are SGHAT and FQNNGV. Trimming stripped 1 base from V and 1 base from J, with 16 bases between. The CDR3 contains 17 residues. The CDR3 DNA is TGTGCCAGCAGCTTAGGAGGGCGGGGTGGGCTCCAAGAGACCCAGTACTTC. This translates into CASSLGGRGGLQETQYF.

The table lists this clone with a few counts. This rearrangement joins TRBV5-4 to TRBJ1-2; TRBD1 might be the D (5 bases). The ends were cut back, 0 bases at V and 4 bases at J, with 22 bases in the middle. Germline V CDR1 and CDR2: SGHNT, YYREEE (reference sequence). The CDR3 is made up of 18 amino acids. The CDR3 sequence: CASSLGRNAGTNIYGYTF. The CDR3, as DNA: TGTGCCAGCAGCTTGGGACGTAATGCCGGGACTAACATCTATGGCTACACCTTC.

Notes on this clone: Different DNA sequences within this sample yield the same CDR3. The chain recombines TRBV28 with TRBJ1-2; a possible D gene is TRBD1 (5 bases). Trimming took off 4 bases at V and 4 bases at J, with 7 bases between the two ends. CDR1 is MDHEN, CDR2 SYDVKM, per germline. The CDR3 has 12 residues. This CDR3 is CASSSTGYGYTF. The CDR3 DNA follows: TGTGCCAGCAGTTCAACAGGCTATGGCTACACCTTC.

This chain connects TRBV7-3 to TRBJ2-3; 8 positions agree with TRBD1. The length of the CDR3 is 17 residues. J gave up 2 bases and V 2 bases, and 9 bases lay outside the gene matches. Looked up from germline, CDR1 is SGHTA and CDR2 is FQGTGA. The CDR3 region has the DNA TGTGCCAGCAGCTTACTAAGGACAGGGCCCCTCACAGATACGCAGTATTTT. Its translation is CASSLLRTGPLTDTQYF.

This chain connects TRBV11-2 to TRBJ1-2, with a weak D call TRBD1 (6 bases). Germline V lookup: CDR1 SGHAT, CDR2 FQNNGV. The CDR3 sequence is 14 residues long. The V end lost 4 bases, the J end lost 4 bases, and 13 bases lay between the germline ends. Here the CDR3 reads CASSSGANVYGYTF. The CDR3 bases are TGTGCCAGCAGCTCAGGGGCGAACGTCTATGGCTACACCTTC. Filled out from reference TRBV11-2 and TRBJ1-2, the complete variable domain reads EAGVAQSPRYKIIEKRQSVAFWCNPISGHATLYWYQQILGQGPKLLIQFQNNGVVDDSQLPKDRFSAERLKGVDSTLKIQPAKLEDSAVYLCASSSGANVYGYTFGSGTRLTVV.

The V and J genes are TRBV5-1 and TRBJ2-2; 8 bases align to TRBD2. Germline V gene data show CDR1 as SGHRS and CDR2 as YFSETQ. V was pared by 4 bases and J by 6 bases, with 11 bases of the junction left unmatched. The CDR3 covers 16 residues. CDR3: CASSTGAGVRSGELFF. DNA for the CDR3: TGCGCCAGCAGCACGGGAGCGGGAGTGCGCTCCGGGGAGCTGTTTTTT.